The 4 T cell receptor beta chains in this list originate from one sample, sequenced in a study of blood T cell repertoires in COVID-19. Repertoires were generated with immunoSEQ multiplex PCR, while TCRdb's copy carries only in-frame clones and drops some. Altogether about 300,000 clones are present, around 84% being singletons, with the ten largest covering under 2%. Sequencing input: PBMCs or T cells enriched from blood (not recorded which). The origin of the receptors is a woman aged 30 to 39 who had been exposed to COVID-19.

The CDR3 here is CASSHISGGAADTQYF. CDR3 in DNA: TGCGCCAGCTCTCATATTAGCGGGGGGGCTGCAGATACGCAGTATTTT. V usage is TRBV5-1 and J usage is TRBJ2-3, with 11 bases matching TRBD2. From germline, CDR1 is SGHRS and CDR2 YFSETQ. Germline trimming cut 7 bases from V and 4 bases from J; bases unmatched to any gene: 11. CDR3 size: 16 residues. The full variable domain, in which reference TRBV5-1 and TRBJ2-3 provide the parts outside the CDR3, is KAGVTQTPRYLIKTRGQQVTLSCSPISGHRSVSWYQQTPGQGLQFLFEYFSETQRNKGNFPGRFSGRQFSNSRSEMNVSTLELGDSALYLCASSHISGGAADTQYFGPGTRLTVL.

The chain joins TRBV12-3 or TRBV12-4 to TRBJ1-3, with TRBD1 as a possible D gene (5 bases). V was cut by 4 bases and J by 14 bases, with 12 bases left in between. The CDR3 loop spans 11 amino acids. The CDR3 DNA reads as TGTGCCAGCAGTTCACAGGAGCTGGTATATTTT. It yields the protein CASSSQELVYF.

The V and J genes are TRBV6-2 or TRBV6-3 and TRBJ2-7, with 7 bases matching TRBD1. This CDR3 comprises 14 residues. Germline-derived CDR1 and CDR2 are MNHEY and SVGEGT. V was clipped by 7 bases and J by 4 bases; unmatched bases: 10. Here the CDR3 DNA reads TGTGCCAGCACCCCCAGGGACAGTAGATACGAGCAGTACTTC. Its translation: CASTPRDSRYEQYF.

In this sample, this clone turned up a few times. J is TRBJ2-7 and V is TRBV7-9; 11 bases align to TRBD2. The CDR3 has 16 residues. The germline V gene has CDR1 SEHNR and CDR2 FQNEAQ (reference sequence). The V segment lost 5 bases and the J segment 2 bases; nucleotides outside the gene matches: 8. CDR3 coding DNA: TGTGCCAGCAGCGGAACGACTAGCGGGATTACCTACGAGCAGTACTTC. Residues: CASSGTTSGITYEQYF.